These 10 T cell receptor beta chains originate from one sample sequenced in a study of T cells in tuberculosis. Thawed, overnight-rested PBMC were stained with GMM-loaded CD1B tetramer, viability dye and anti-CD3, then sorted. The CD1B tetramers carried C32 glucose monomycolate purified from Rhodococcus equi. Repertoires were generated with immunoSEQ multiplex PCR, while TCRdb's copy carries only in-frame clones and drops some. In the table there are approximately 58,000 clones, 88% of which are singletons. The material sequenced was CD1b-GMM tetramer-negative cells sorted from PBMCs. Receptors were obtained from an adult woman with latent tuberculosis.

This clone was detected a few times. The genes are TRBV29-1 and TRBJ1-2, with 7 nucleotides matching TRBD1. V lost 6 bases and J lost 0; bases outside the gene matches: 4. The length of the CDR3 is 13 residues. The germline V gene has CDR1 SQVTM and CDR2 ANQGSEA. The CDR3 protein is CSVGTDTNYGYTF. In nucleotides, the CDR3 is TGCAGCGTCGGGACAGACACTAACTATGGCTACACCTTC.

This clone appeared a single time. This chain uses TRBV2 with TRBJ2-7; possible D gene TRBD2, 6 bases. CDR3 length: 12 amino acids. The germline V gene has CDR1 SNHLY and CDR2 FYNNEI. V was pared by 8 bases and J by 5 bases, with 13 bases between. CDR3 in amino acids: CASWRGINEQYF. The CDR3 DNA is TGTGCCAGCTGGCGGGGCATAAACGAGCAGTACTTC.

This chain joins TRBV29-1 and TRBJ1-2; weak D call: TRBD1 (6 bases). The germline V and J ends were trimmed by 7 bases and 6 bases, with 12 bases remaining between them. This CDR3 has 11 residues. Germline values: CDR1 SQVTM, CDR2 ANQGSEA. The CDR3, as DNA: TGCAGCGACAGATCAGGGGATGGCTACACCTTC. Translated, it gives CSDRSGDGYTF. The variable domain in full, with the rest retrieved from reference TRBV29-1 and TRBJ1-2, is SAVISQKPSRDICQRGTSLTIQCQVDSQVTMMFWYRQQPGQSLTLIATANQGSEATYESGFVIDKFPISRPNLTFSTLTVSNMSPEDSSIYLCSDRSGDGYTFGSGTRLTVV.

The genes are TRBV5-1 and TRBJ1-5, with D possibly being TRBD1 (6 bases). From germline, CDR1 is SGHRS and CDR2 YFSETQ. V lost 1 base and J lost 5, with 10 bases in between. The length of the CDR3 is 14 residues. CDR3 region: CASSLRGGDQPQHF. The CDR3 DNA sequence: TGCGCCAGCAGCTTGCGAGGGGGGGATCAGCCCCAGCATTTT.

The CDR3 DNA reads as TGTGCCAGCAGCTTAGCGGGCGCCGGTAATTCACCCCTCCACTTT. The encoded protein is CASSLAGAGNSPLHF. The genes are TRBV7-2 and TRBJ1-6; unclear D gene. The CDR3 runs 15 residues. Trimming pared 0 bases from V and 6 bases from J, leaving 9 bases between. Germline V gene lookup returns CDR1 SGHTA and CDR2 FQGNSA.

The chain employs TRBV10-3 and TRBJ1-3, with 7 bases that match TRBD1. This CDR3 region has 14 residues. The trim removed 3 bases at V and 5 bases at J, leaving 4 bases unmatched. Germline CDR1 reads ENHRY; CDR2 reads SYGVKD. The CDR3 DNA is TGTGCCATCAGTGACAGGGGGAAACGAAACACCATATATTTT. Translation: CAISDRGKRNTIYF.

As for this clone: The final CDR3 position lacks the conserved phenylalanine or tryptophan, pointing to a likely read error. The V and J genes are TRBV12-5 and TRBJ1-1; D is uncertain. CDR1 is LGHNT and CDR2 is FRNRAP in the germline V gene. V dropped 10 bases and J dropped 1 base, with 13 bases sitting between them. The CDR3 is 13 amino acids. DNA for the CDR3: TGTGCTACCACCTTCGACGGGAACACTGAAGCTTTCGTT. Residues: CATTFDGNTEAFV.

The chain uses TRBV10-3 and TRBJ2-1; D is perhaps TRBD1 (5 bases). Germline assignment: CDR1 ENHRY and CDR2 SYGVKD. The CDR3 has 15 residues. Trimming pared 2 bases from V and 4 bases from J, leaving 12 bases between. This CDR3 is CAISETTALYNEQFF. The CDR3 bases are TGTGCCATCAGTGAGACGACAGCACTTTACAATGAGCAGTTCTTC.

This chain links TRBV15 with TRBJ2-7, with 7 bases identical to TRBD1. The V segment lost 0 bases and the J segment 2 bases; nucleotides outside the gene matches: 10. The CDR3 totals 17 residues. CDR1 and CDR2 from the germline V gene are LNHNV and YYDKDF (reference sequence). The CDR3 is CATSRELTGTDAYEQYF. For the CDR3, the DNA is TGTGCCACCAGCAGAGAGCTAACCGGGACAGACGCCTACGAGCAGTACTTC.

In this sample, this clone turned up once. The rearrangement links TRBV18 to TRBJ2-7; TRBD1 aligns across 10 bases. This CDR3 comprises 16 residues. In germline, CDR1 is KGHSH, CDR2 LQKENI. The junction had 7 bases not matched to a gene; V was cut back by 4 bases and J by 1 base. CDR3 sequence (DNA): TGTGCCAGCTCACGAACGGGACAGGGGTCTTCCTACGAGCAGTACTTC. Encoded protein: CASSRTGQGSSYEQYF.